This paragraph covers one TCR beta chain sequence. Generated by immunoSEQ multiplex PCR, the TCRdb table keeps only in-frame clones and is missing some. This sample has approximately 1,500,000 clones; about 98% occur once, and the top ten carry around 0.47%. This sample was taken from a study of shared clonotypes between healthy human individuals. The CDR3 is made up of 18 amino acids. Per germline, CDR1 SGHKS and CDR2 YYEKEE (reference sequence). The V end lost 1 base, the J end lost 4 bases, and 23 bases lay between the germline ends. This receptor was identified in a man aged 25-40 years in good health. The sample comprised naive CD4+ T cells sorted from blood. Subset: CD45RA+ positively selected. The chain combines TRBV5-5 with TRBJ2-5, with D possibly being TRBD2 (6 bases). CDR3: CASSLNVIGGSLGETQYF. In DNA, the CDR3 is TGTGCCAGCAGCTTGAATGTGATCGGAGGGAGTCTAGGAGAGACCCAGTACTTC.